The rows below give T cell receptor beta chains drawn from one sample of a study of cytomegalovirus exposure and HLA in healthy donors. TCRdb keeps only in-frame clones here, not all; method: immunoSEQ multiplex PCR. Among about 130,000 clones, just under 90% were seen once, and the ten largest hold 5.5% to 7%. Sequenced: PBMCs. The receptors were gathered from a woman in her twenties or thirties in good health and CMV-seropositive. CDR3s include the opening cysteine and the closing phenylalanine or tryptophan. D genes are given only for firm matches. For some rows the clone size is stated as once, few or many, or as a class when expanded; others skip it.

size: NA
V: TRBV5-5
J: TRBJ1-1
D: NA
CDR3: CASSFGGARTEAFF
DNA: TGTGCCAGCAGCTTTGGCGGGGCCCGCACTGAAGCTTTCTTT

size: NA
V: TRBV7-6
J: TRBJ1-1
D: TRBD1
CDR3: CASSPRGKGTEAFF
DNA: TGTGCCAGCAGCCCCAGGGGGAAGGGGACTGAAGCTTTCTTT

size: NA
V: TRBV6-1
J: TRBJ1-2
D: TRBD1
CDR3: CASSDPGQSYGYTF
DNA: TGTGCCAGCAGTGACCCGGGACAGTCCTATGGCTACACCTTC

size: once
V: TRBV6-1
J: TRBJ2-7
D: TRBD2
CDR3: CASSERGGIYEQYF
DNA: TGTGCCAGCAGTGAGCGGGGGGGCATCTACGAGCAGTACTTC

size: NA
V: TRBV5-6
J: TRBJ1-2
D: TRBD1
CDR3: CASSRGDRAGGYTF
DNA: TGTGCCAGCAGCCGTGGGGACAGGGCGGGCGGCTACACCTTC

size: once
V: TRBV2
J: TRBJ2-3
D: NA
CDR3: CASRRRGTDTQYF
DNA: TGTGCCAGCCGTCGGCGGGGCACAGATACGCAGTATTTT

size: NA
V: TRBV13
J: TRBJ2-3
D: NA
CDR3: CASSPGTDSTDTQYF
DNA: TGTGCCAGCAGCCCTGGGACTGACAGCACAGATACGCAGTATTTT

size: few
V: TRBV19
J: TRBJ1-5
D: NA
CDR3: CASSIPGGDQPQHF
DNA: TGTGCCAGTAGTATCCCCGGGGGGGATCAGCCCCAGCATTTT

size: NA
V: TRBV5-6
J: TRBJ1-2
D: NA
CDR3: CASRHAGGYTF
DNA: TGTGCCAGCAGACACGCGGGCGGCTACACCTTC

size: NA
V: TRBV2
J: TRBJ2-1
D: NA
CDR3: CASTERNSYNEQFF
DNA: TGTGCCAGCACGGAGCGGAACTCCTACAATGAGCAGTTCTTC

size: NA
V: TRBV6-5
J: TRBJ2-1
D: TRBD2
CDR3: CASSPGTILQQFF
DNA: TGTGCCAGCAGTCCAGGGACTATCTTACAGCAGTTCTTC

size: NA
V: TRBV29-1
J: TRBJ2-7
D: NA
CDR3: CSGSGDRLGYEQYF
DNA: TGCAGCGGGAGCGGTGACAGGTTGGGCTACGAGCAGTACTTC

size: NA
V: TRBV28
J: TRBJ1-6
D: TRBD1
CDR3: CASRTGNSYNSPLHF
DNA: TGTGCCAGCAGGACAGGGAACTCCTATAATTCACCCCTCCACTTT

size: NA
V: TRBV5-6
J: TRBJ1-6
D: NA
CDR3: CASSLGAAGSPLHF
DNA: TGTGCCAGCAGCTTGGGAGCCGCCGGTTCACCCCTCCACTTT

size: NA
V: TRBV5-1
J: TRBJ1-2
D: TRBD1
CDR3: CASSLESTGVNGYTF
DNA: TGCGCCAGCAGCTTGGAATCGACAGGGGTAAATGGCTACACCTTC

size: NA
V: TRBV13
J: TRBJ1-5
D: TRBD1
CDR3: CASSSGQGGNQPQHF
DNA: TGTGCCAGCAGCTCGGGACAGGGTGGCAATCAGCCCCAGCATTTT

size: NA
V: TRBV6-6
J: TRBJ1-5
D: NA
CDR3: CASSWGEGNQPQHF
DNA: TGTGCCAGCAGTTGGGGGGAGGGCAATCAGCCCCAGCATTTT

size: NA
V: TRBV2
J: TRBJ2-5
D: TRBD1
CDR3: CASSRGQETQYF
DNA: TGTGCCAGCTCCAGGGGGCAAGAGACCCAGTACTTC

size: NA
V: TRBV7-2
J: TRBJ2-3
D: TRBD2
CDR3: CASSLVTGGNTQYF
DNA: TGTGCCAGCAGCTTAGTGACGGGGGGGAATACGCAGTATTTT

size: NA
V: TRBV5-1
J: TRBJ2-1
D: TRBD2
CDR3: CASSLYHLADNEQFF
DNA: TGCGCCAGCAGCTTGTACCACCTAGCGGACAATGAGCAGTTCTTC

size: NA
V: TRBV28
J: TRBJ2-7
D: NA
CDR3: CASWSSPIVQYF
DNA: TGTGCCAGTTGGAGTTCCCCCATCGTGCAGTACTTC

size: many
V: TRBV6-5
J: TRBJ2-5
D: TRBD2
CDR3: CASSSGEKETQYF
DNA: TGTGCCAGCTCTAGCGGGGAAAAAGAGACCCAGTACTTC

size: NA
V: TRBV19
J: TRBJ2-1
D: TRBD2
CDR3: CASSGMGTSGSTYNEQFF
DNA: TGTGCCAGTAGCGGGATGGGGACTAGCGGGAGTACCTACAATGAGCAGTTCTTC

size: NA
V: TRBV7-9
J: TRBJ2-2
D: TRBD2
CDR3: CASSTTGGPGELFF
DNA: TGTGCCAGCAGCACCACGGGAGGGCCCGGGGAGCTGTTTTTT

size: NA
V: TRBV10-2
J: TRBJ1-1
D: NA
CDR3: CASSGRPRTEAFF
DNA: TGCGCCAGCAGTGGGAGGCCGCGGACTGAAGCTTTCTTT

size: NA
V: TRBV25-1
J: TRBJ1-1
D: TRBD1
CDR3: CASSDSRQGNTEAFF
DNA: TGTGCCAGCAGTGATTCCCGACAGGGTAACACTGAAGCTTTCTTT

size: NA
V: TRBV10-3
J: TRBJ2-7
D: NA
CDR3: CAISEPSLYEQYF
DNA: TGTGCCATCAGTGAGCCTAGCCTCTACGAGCAGTACTTC

size: few
V: TRBV6-1
J: TRBJ2-1
D: NA
CDR3: CASSEGDGGSYNEQFF
DNA: TGTGCCAGCAGTGAAGGGGACGGGGGTTCCTACAATGAGCAGTTCTTC

size: NA
V: TRBV5-8
J: TRBJ2-3
D: NA
CDR3: CASSWFRGSTDTQYF
DNA: TGTGCCAGCAGCTGGTTCCGAGGGTCCACAGATACGCAGTATTTT